The 3 T cell receptor beta chains below all came from one sample that was sequenced in a study of shared clonotypes between healthy human individuals. Sequenced by immunoSEQ multiplex PCR; TCRdb stores in-frame clones only, minus some. The repertoire holds 1,100,000 or so clones, roughly 74% seen once, with more than 0.45% in the top ten. The specimen sequenced was memory CD4+ T cells from PBMCs. Subset noted: CD45RA-negative fraction. These receptors originate from a young man in good health. Some clones in this sample may be carry-over from other donors' samples.

The chain is built from TRBV5-5 and TRBJ1-2; D is unclear. Germline V CDR1 and CDR2: SGHKS, YYEKEE (reference sequence). The CDR3 runs to 15 residues. V lost 0 bases and J lost 4, with 13 bases in between. The CDR3 reads CASSLEGSPTYGYTF. The CDR3, as DNA: TGTGCCAGCAGCTTGGAGGGCAGCCCAACCTATGGCTACACCTTC. Based on the CDR3 plus reference TRBV5-5 and TRBJ1-2, the full variable domain is DAGVTQSPTHLIKTRGQQVTLRCSPISGHKSVSWYQQVLGQGPQFIFQYYEKEERGRGNFPDRFSARQFPNYSSELNVNALLLGDSALYLCASSLEGSPTYGYTFGSGTRLTVV.

This rearrangement joins TRBV12-2 to TRBJ2-2; the DNA was not compared with TRBD1, the D call given in the table. TRBV12-2 represents a pseudogene. The CDR3 totals 15 residues. The CDR3 DNA follows: TGTGCAAGTCGCTTAGCGCAGGAAAACACCGGGGAGCTGTTTTTT. This gives the protein CASRLAQENTGELFF.

As regards this clone: The same CDR3 is also encoded by other DNA sequences in this sample. The V and J genes are TRBV5-1 and TRBJ2-3, with 11 bases identical to TRBD2. Per the germline V gene, CDR1 is SGHRS and CDR2 is YFSETQ. CDR3 length: 14 amino acids. V was pared by 4 bases and J by 5 bases, with 3 bases of the junction left unmatched. CDR3 sequence reads: CASSLGTSGDTQYF. CDR3 in DNA: TGCGCCAGCAGCCTCGGGACTAGCGGAGATACGCAGTATTTT.